What follows describes a single T cell receptor (beta chain). This clonotype was detected many times. The specificity of this receptor is unknown. The sample holds no much larger clone one base away, and base qualities are not on file. The data were taken from a study of T cells in Graves' hyperthyroidism and ophthalmopathy (dated by TCRdb to between 2018 and 2020). About the investigation overall: Peripheral blood samples were taken at the time of initial diagnosis, prior to any treatment. The paper describes TCR Vbeta CDR3 sequencing of roughly 130 peripheral blood samples, made up of 43 ophthalmopathy patients, 70 to 75 hyperthyroidism patients and 17 progressor patients. A discovery cohort of about 96 patients, roughly 45 with Graves' ophthalmopathy and about 60 with stable Graves' hyperthyroidism, was used to find distinguishing TCR V-J signatures. Whether ophthalmopathy could be predicted prospectively was tested in an independent validation cohort made up of 18 to 20 hyperthyroidism patients plus 17 patients who later progressed to ophthalmopathy. For training and testing, the 100 or so patients in the discovery cohort were randomly divided in a 7:3 ratio. In six Graves' hyperthyroidism patients, the study also compared T-cell repertoires from thyroid tissue with T-cell repertoires from blood. Following sampling, methimazole starting at 30 mg daily was given to hyperthyroidism patients, and high-dose intravenous methylprednisolone was given to ophthalmopathy patients.

The TCR beta CDR3 regions were amplified from the RNA transcripts. The first round of RT-PCR for the TCR CDR3 was performed with the HTBI primer set and the Qiagen OneStep RT-PCR kit. The libraries were constructed in a second round of multiplex PCR and then size-selected and purified. The libraries were sequenced on an Illumina HiSeq2000 using paired-end 100 bp reads. On the authors' methods: SOAPnuke was used to process the raw data, with reads discarded if the reads contained adapters or uncalled bases, had a mean Phred below 15, or lacked an exact constant-primer or identifier match. High-quality paired reads were merged with COPE v1.2.5, and unique nucleotide sequences were defined as clonotypes. Clonotypes were aligned to IMGT TRBV, TRBD and TRBJ reference segments using MiTCR v1.1. Analysis was restricted to V-J combinations with a frequency above 0.0001, which covered over 98% of repertoires. A TCS score was defined as the ratio between F50 (clonal expansion) and ExV (chaos), using BLOSUM62-based TCRdist between CDR3 peptides within each V-J. Welch's t-statistics and random forest reduced 500 to 650 V-J features to roughly 13, which were used in a naive Bayes classifier (R e1071). Using fastp at Q25 and MiXCR, TCRdb reprocessed the public reads and kept productive beta chains. Entries that share a CDR3 protein sequence are merged under the most common genes and DNA. For this entry, the V and J calls and clone size follow TCRdb and not the study's own pipeline. The sample data list fewer than 600,000 distinct CDR3 sequences, and 13% to 15% of these were observed just once. The top ten clones comprise over 11% of the sample.

General findings and caveats noted by the study authors: Sample size was not statistically predetermined, and blinding of investigators to group allocation was not performed. Blood samples also contained most of the expanded thyroid clonotypes (frequency above 0.001), which suggests that blood repertoires may reflect thyroid immune responses. A model built on a 13 V-J signature distinguished ophthalmopathy from stable hyperthyroidism, reaching approximately 89% sensitivity and under 84% specificity in cross-validation and 80%/75% in testing. In validation, the model predicted progression to ophthalmopathy with roughly 70% sensitivity and approximately 72% specificity, a median of roughly seven months before onset.

From a lookup of the germline V gene, CDR1 and CDR2 are SQVTM and ANQGSEA. The CDR3 has 13 amino acids, counting the end cysteine and phenylalanine. Only the CDR3 DNA stays, 39 bases, in frame from base 1. V lost 2 bases and J lost 0 bases; the stretch between them is 7 bases long. Stable Graves' hyperthyroidism was defined as the absence of progression to ophthalmopathy over 18 months of follow-up. Hyperthyroidism patients were newly diagnosed, had a disease duration of under 2 months, and were aged 18 to 65 years. Any patient with an uncontrolled infection, another autoimmune disease, pregnancy or lactation was excluded. Diagnoses were based on clinical symptoms, serum thyroxine and TRAb, thyroid ultrasound and orbital computed tomography. PBMCs were isolated from more than 9 ml of fresh peripheral blood by Ficoll-Paque density gradient centrifugation. Total RNA was extracted with Trizol reagent, and quality was checked on an Agilent 2100 Bioanalyzer.

The source of this sequence is a woman in her forties with Graves' hyperthyroidism. The chain is assembled from TRBV29-1 and TRBJ1-1; the D gene lacks a confident call. The material sequenced was blood. The nucleotides are TGCAGCGTTGAACGGCAGATGAACACTGAAGCTTTCTTT. Its amino acids are CSVERQMNTEAFF.